Listed below are T cell receptor beta chains from one sample, sequenced in a study of Ad26.COV2.S vaccination and SARS-CoV-2 variants. Sequenced by immunoSEQ multiplex PCR; TCRdb stores in-frame clones only, minus some. The repertoire has under 250,000 clones, about 83% of them found once; the top ten carry just under 3%. The sequenced sample was peripheral blood, obtained in a trial of Ad26.COV2.S vaccine versus placebo. The receptors were gathered from a person between 18 and 60 years old who received the Ad26.COV2.S COVID-19 vaccine or a placebo. Both conserved end residues are part of each CDR3. Fields, in order: D gene, clone size, J gene, V gene, CDR3 DNA, CDR3 protein. D genes are given only for firm matches. Clone size is shown for a subset of rows, as once, few, many or a class of expanded clone.

d_call: -
clone_size: -
j_call: TRBJ2-3
v_call: TRBV6-1
cdr3_nt: TGTGCCAGCAGTGAAGGACATTCCCCCACAGATACGCAGTATTTT
cdr3_aa: CASSEGHSPTDTQYF

d_call: -
clone_size: few
j_call: TRBJ1-3
v_call: TRBV7-9
cdr3_nt: TGTGCCAGCAGCTTAGAGGTTTCTGGAAACACCATATATTTT
cdr3_aa: CASSLEVSGNTIYF

d_call: -
clone_size: -
j_call: TRBJ1-4
v_call: TRBV5-4
cdr3_nt: TGTGCCAGCAGCTTCGGGGCCGAAAAACTGTTTTTT
cdr3_aa: CASSFGAEKLFF

d_call: -
clone_size: -
j_call: TRBJ2-6
v_call: TRBV11-3
cdr3_nt: TGTGCCAGCAGCTTGGGTTCCTCTGGGGCCAACGTCCTGACTTTC
cdr3_aa: CASSLGSSGANVLTF

d_call: -
clone_size: -
j_call: TRBJ2-5
v_call: TRBV13
cdr3_nt: TGTGCCAGCAGCTCCACCGGTGAGACCCAGTACTTC
cdr3_aa: CASSSTGETQYF

d_call: -
clone_size: many
j_call: TRBJ2-2
v_call: TRBV4-1
cdr3_nt: TGCGCCAGCAGCCAAGAAGCGTCGAACCCCGGGGAGCTGTTTTTT
cdr3_aa: CASSQEASNPGELFF

d_call: TRBD2
clone_size: -
j_call: TRBJ2-1
v_call: TRBV7-6
cdr3_nt: TGTGCCAGCAGCCTGGGACTAGCGAGCGAGAGCTCCTACAATGAGCAGTTCTTC
cdr3_aa: CASSLGLASESSYNEQFF

d_call: -
clone_size: -
j_call: TRBJ2-7
v_call: TRBV4-3
cdr3_nt: TGCGCCAGCAGCCAAGTCTTCCACTCCTACGAGCAGTACTTC
cdr3_aa: CASSQVFHSYEQYF

d_call: -
clone_size: -
j_call: TRBJ1-3
v_call: TRBV29-1
cdr3_nt: TGCAGCGTTGAACGGCACAGGGACCGAAACACCATATATTTT
cdr3_aa: CSVERHRDRNTIYF

d_call: -
clone_size: -
j_call: TRBJ1-4
v_call: TRBV7-9
cdr3_nt: TGTGCCAGCAGCTTAGCTGGGGTCTTAAACGTAAAACTGTTTTTT
cdr3_aa: CASSLAGVLNVKLFF

d_call: -
clone_size: once
j_call: TRBJ2-2
v_call: TRBV5-1
cdr3_nt: TGCGCCAGCAGCTTGGACGTGAACACCGGGGAGCTGTTTTTT
cdr3_aa: CASSLDVNTGELFF

d_call: -
clone_size: -
j_call: TRBJ2-3
v_call: TRBV12-2
cdr3_nt: TGTGCAAGTCCTTTAATAGCGGGAGTGCGGGAAAATACGCAGTATTTT
cdr3_aa: CASPLIAGVRENTQYF

d_call: TRBD1
clone_size: -
j_call: TRBJ1-2
v_call: TRBV12-3/TRBV12-4
cdr3_nt: TGTGCCAGCAGGGCAGGGACAGGGTATGGCTACACCTTC
cdr3_aa: CASRAGTGYGYTF

d_call: -
clone_size: -
j_call: TRBJ2-2
v_call: TRBV2
cdr3_nt: TGTGCCAGCGTTCGGACTACAGCGGGCGGGGAGCTGTTTTTT
cdr3_aa: CASVRTTAGGELFF

d_call: -
clone_size: -
j_call: TRBJ2-7
v_call: TRBV5-6
cdr3_nt: TGTGCCAGCAGCTTGGAGGGTACCTACGAGCAGTACTTC
cdr3_aa: CASSLEGTYEQYF

d_call: TRBD2
clone_size: -
j_call: TRBJ2-5
v_call: TRBV5-1
cdr3_nt: TGCGCCAGCAGCTTGACGGGAGGGGGCCAAGAGACCCAGTACTTC
cdr3_aa: CASSLTGGGQETQYF

d_call: TRBD2
clone_size: -
j_call: TRBJ2-3
v_call: TRBV5-4
cdr3_nt: TGTGCCAGCAGCCCCCCCGCCCAGCGGGAGTTGGGGGATACGCAGTATTTT
cdr3_aa: CASSPPAQRELGDTQYF

d_call: -
clone_size: -
j_call: TRBJ1-5
v_call: TRBV9
cdr3_nt: TGTGCCAGCAGCGTTGGGGGGGAAGGGAGCAATCAGCCCCAGCATTTT
cdr3_aa: CASSVGGEGSNQPQHF

d_call: -
clone_size: -
j_call: TRBJ2-1
v_call: TRBV30
cdr3_nt: TGTGCCTGGAGTCCTAACGTCCATGAGCAGTTCTTC
cdr3_aa: CAWSPNVHEQFF

d_call: -
clone_size: -
j_call: TRBJ1-6
v_call: TRBV3-1/TRBV3-2
cdr3_nt: TGTGCCAGCAGCTCCTCGGCCGGATCACCCCTCCACTTT
cdr3_aa: CASSSSAGSPLHF

d_call: TRBD1
clone_size: many
j_call: TRBJ1-2
v_call: TRBV19
cdr3_nt: TGTGCCAGTAGTATACCCCAAACGACAGGGCGCATCTATGGCTACACCTTC
cdr3_aa: CASSIPQTTGRIYGYTF

d_call: TRBD1
clone_size: -
j_call: TRBJ2-7
v_call: TRBV19
cdr3_nt: TGTGCCAGTAGTACCGGGGTAGGACAGGTCTACGAGCAGTACTTC
cdr3_aa: CASSTGVGQVYEQYF

d_call: TRBD2
clone_size: -
j_call: TRBJ2-2
v_call: TRBV7-2
cdr3_nt: TGTGCCAGCAGCCCCCGGACTAGCGGCATCACCGGGGAGCTGTTTTTT
cdr3_aa: CASSPRTSGITGELFF

d_call: -
clone_size: -
j_call: TRBJ1-5
v_call: TRBV7-8
cdr3_nt: TGTGCCAGCAGCTTACTACCAGGGGTTCCTCAGCCCCAGCATTTT
cdr3_aa: CASSLLPGVPQPQHF

d_call: TRBD2
clone_size: -
j_call: TRBJ2-1
v_call: TRBV19
cdr3_nt: TGTGCCAGTAGTATAGTTGATAGCGGGGGGCACAATGAGCAGTTCTTC
cdr3_aa: CASSIVDSGGHNEQFF

d_call: -
clone_size: -
j_call: TRBJ2-5
v_call: TRBV3-1/TRBV3-2
cdr3_nt: TGTGCCAGCAGCCAAGGGTGGGCTAGTGGAGAGACCCAGTACTTC
cdr3_aa: CASSQGWASGETQYF

d_call: -
clone_size: -
j_call: TRBJ2-7
v_call: TRBV9
cdr3_nt: TGTGCCAGCAGCGTTGGGCACGTTGCCTACGAGCAGTACTTC
cdr3_aa: CASSVGHVAYEQYF

d_call: -
clone_size: few
j_call: TRBJ1-2
v_call: TRBV6-4
cdr3_nt: TGTGCCAGCAGTGACTCGTATGGCTACACCTTC
cdr3_aa: CASSDSYGYTF

d_call: -
clone_size: many
j_call: TRBJ2-3
v_call: TRBV5-1
cdr3_nt: TGCGCCAGCAGCAGGGACGGGACAGATACGCAGTATTTT
cdr3_aa: CASSRDGTDTQYF

d_call: -
clone_size: -
j_call: TRBJ2-5
v_call: TRBV20-1
cdr3_nt: TGCAGTGCTAGTCGGGACACCCAAGAGACCCAGTACTTC
cdr3_aa: CSASRDTQETQYF

d_call: -
clone_size: -
j_call: TRBJ1-1
v_call: TRBV7-9
cdr3_nt: TGTGCCAGCAGATCGGAGGGGACAGCTTTCTTT
cdr3_aa: CASRSEGTAFF

d_call: -
clone_size: -
j_call: TRBJ2-7
v_call: TRBV5-1
cdr3_nt: TGCGCCAGCAGCCGGGGGGCAGGCCCGCTCGAGCAGTACTTC
cdr3_aa: CASSRGAGPLEQYF

d_call: -
clone_size: -
j_call: TRBJ1-2
v_call: TRBV5-1
cdr3_nt: TGCGCCAGCAGCTTGGCCGGGGCCGAATATGGCTACACCTTC
cdr3_aa: CASSLAGAEYGYTF

d_call: -
clone_size: -
j_call: TRBJ1-3
v_call: TRBV19
cdr3_nt: TGTGCCAGTAGTCCCATGGGTCTTCTAGGTTGGGGAAACACCATATATTTT
cdr3_aa: CASSPMGLLGWGNTIYF

d_call: TRBD1
clone_size: -
j_call: TRBJ2-7
v_call: TRBV6-5
cdr3_nt: TGTGCCAGCAGTCCCGGGACAGAGTACGAGCAGTACTTC
cdr3_aa: CASSPGTEYEQYF

d_call: -
clone_size: -
j_call: TRBJ1-6
v_call: TRBV7-2
cdr3_nt: TGTGCCAGCAGCTGGATGGCCTTCCTCTCCTATAATTCACCCCTCCACTTT
cdr3_aa: CASSWMAFLSYNSPLHF

d_call: -
clone_size: -
j_call: TRBJ2-1
v_call: TRBV5-5
cdr3_nt: TGTGCCTGCAGATCGGGACCGGAGTACAATGAGCAGTTCTTC
cdr3_aa: CACRSGPEYNEQFF

d_call: TRBD1
clone_size: few
j_call: TRBJ1-5
v_call: TRBV19
cdr3_nt: TGTGCCAGTACTTACAGGGGGCGAGGTCAGCCCCAGCATTTT
cdr3_aa: CASTYRGRGQPQHF

d_call: -
clone_size: -
j_call: TRBJ2-5
v_call: TRBV9
cdr3_nt: TGTGCCAGCAGCGTAGGCGAATTAGAAAGGGAGACCCAGTACTTC
cdr3_aa: CASSVGELERETQYF

d_call: -
clone_size: -
j_call: TRBJ2-5
v_call: TRBV7-9
cdr3_nt: TGTGCCAGCAGCTTAGGGGACGGTTCCCGGAGAGAGACCCAGTACTTC
cdr3_aa: CASSLGDGSRRETQYF

d_call: TRBD1
clone_size: once
j_call: TRBJ2-3
v_call: TRBV5-1
cdr3_nt: TGCGCCAGCCGAATAGGGGGCCGCCAGTGGGGAGATACGCAGTATTTT
cdr3_aa: CASRIGGRQWGDTQYF

d_call: -
clone_size: -
j_call: TRBJ2-5
v_call: TRBV4-2
cdr3_nt: TGTGCCAGCAGCCAAGATCGAGTGGTTCAGGCGCCGGGGGAGACCCAGTACTTC
cdr3_aa: CASSQDRVVQAPGETQYF

d_call: -
clone_size: -
j_call: TRBJ2-6
v_call: TRBV15
cdr3_nt: TGTGCCACCAGCAAACGGCTAGCCGCTGGGGCCAACGTCCTGACTTTC
cdr3_aa: CATSKRLAAGANVLTF

d_call: -
clone_size: -
j_call: TRBJ1-3
v_call: TRBV9
cdr3_nt: TGTGCCAGCAGCGTAGGCACAGGTAGAAACACCATATATTTT
cdr3_aa: CASSVGTGRNTIYF

d_call: -
clone_size: -
j_call: TRBJ2-5
v_call: TRBV7-6
cdr3_nt: TGTGCCAGCAGCTTATATTCCGGGGTTCAAGAGACCCAGTACTTC
cdr3_aa: CASSLYSGVQETQYF